This TCR beta chain appears in the sequencing data of a study of blood T cell repertoires in COVID-19. On the study more broadly: COVID-19 samples, acute and convalescent, were from the United States, Italy and Spain. T cells, B-cell-depleted T cells, or PBMCs supplied cDNA or gDNA.

Germline assignment: CDR1 SGHTA and CDR2 FQGNSA. This CDR3 contains 16 residues. V was pared by 5 bases and J by 0 bases, with 6 bases of the junction left unmatched. The protocol was immunoSEQ multiplex PCR, while the TCRdb copy is restricted to in-frame clones and leaves out a portion. The profile covers tens of thousands of clones, with approximately 80% appearing a single time and around 20% taken by the ten largest. This clonotype was sampled from a human donor with active or convalescent COVID-19. The donor label of this sample is uncertain. The chain combines TRBV7-2 with TRBJ1-3; 8 positions agree with TRBD1. Sequencing used peripheral blood. The CDR3 DNA reads TGTGCCAGCAGCCCTTTGGACAGGGTCTCTGGAAACACCATATATTTT. Protein product: CASSPLDRVSGNTIYF.